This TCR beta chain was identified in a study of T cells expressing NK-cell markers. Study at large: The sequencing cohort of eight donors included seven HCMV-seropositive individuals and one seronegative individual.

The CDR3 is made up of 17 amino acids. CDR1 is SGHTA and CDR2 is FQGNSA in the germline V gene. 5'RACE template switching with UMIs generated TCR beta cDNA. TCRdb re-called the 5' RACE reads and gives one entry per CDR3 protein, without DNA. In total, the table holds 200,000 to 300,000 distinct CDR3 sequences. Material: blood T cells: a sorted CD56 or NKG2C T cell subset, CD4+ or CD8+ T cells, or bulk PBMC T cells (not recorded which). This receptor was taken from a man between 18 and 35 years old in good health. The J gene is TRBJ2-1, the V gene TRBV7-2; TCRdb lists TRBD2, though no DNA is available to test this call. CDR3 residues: CASSRRGAGAGYNEQFF.